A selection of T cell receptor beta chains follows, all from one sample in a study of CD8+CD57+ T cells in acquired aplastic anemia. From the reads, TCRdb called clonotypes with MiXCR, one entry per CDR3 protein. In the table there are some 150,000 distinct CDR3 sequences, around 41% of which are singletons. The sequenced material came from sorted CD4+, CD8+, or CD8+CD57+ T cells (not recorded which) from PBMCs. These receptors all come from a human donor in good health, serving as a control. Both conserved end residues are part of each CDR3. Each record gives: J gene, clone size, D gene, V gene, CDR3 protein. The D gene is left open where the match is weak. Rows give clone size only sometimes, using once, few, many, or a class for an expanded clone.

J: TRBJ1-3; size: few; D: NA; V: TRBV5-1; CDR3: CASSPGEEISGNTIYF
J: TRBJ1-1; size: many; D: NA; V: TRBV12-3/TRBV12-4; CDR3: CASSQKRTEAFF
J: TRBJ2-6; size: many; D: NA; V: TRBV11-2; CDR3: CASSRGISGANVLTF
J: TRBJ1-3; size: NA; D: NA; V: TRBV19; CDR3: CASSIWGSDRDLGNTIYF
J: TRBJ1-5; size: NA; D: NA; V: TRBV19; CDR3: CASSINSQGNQPQHF
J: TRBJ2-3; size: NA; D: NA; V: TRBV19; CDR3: CASGTGTRGPDAQYF
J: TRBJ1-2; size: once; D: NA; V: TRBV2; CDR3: CASTLRTTNYGYTF
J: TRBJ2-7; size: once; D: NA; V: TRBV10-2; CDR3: CASSGTMGDYEQYF
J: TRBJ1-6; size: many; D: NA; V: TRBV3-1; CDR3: CASSQVLRSGSPLHF
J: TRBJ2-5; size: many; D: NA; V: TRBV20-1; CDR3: CSARQGQETQYF
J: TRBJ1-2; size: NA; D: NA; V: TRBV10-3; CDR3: CAISQGGAVYGYTF
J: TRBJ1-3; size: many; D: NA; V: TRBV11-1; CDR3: CASSLASVAGNTIYF
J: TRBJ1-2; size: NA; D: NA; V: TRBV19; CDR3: CASRGGPVDYGYTF
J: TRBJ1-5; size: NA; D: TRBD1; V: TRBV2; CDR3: CASSELPGQISVDQPQHF
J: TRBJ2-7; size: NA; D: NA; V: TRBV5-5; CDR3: CASSWKDYEQYF